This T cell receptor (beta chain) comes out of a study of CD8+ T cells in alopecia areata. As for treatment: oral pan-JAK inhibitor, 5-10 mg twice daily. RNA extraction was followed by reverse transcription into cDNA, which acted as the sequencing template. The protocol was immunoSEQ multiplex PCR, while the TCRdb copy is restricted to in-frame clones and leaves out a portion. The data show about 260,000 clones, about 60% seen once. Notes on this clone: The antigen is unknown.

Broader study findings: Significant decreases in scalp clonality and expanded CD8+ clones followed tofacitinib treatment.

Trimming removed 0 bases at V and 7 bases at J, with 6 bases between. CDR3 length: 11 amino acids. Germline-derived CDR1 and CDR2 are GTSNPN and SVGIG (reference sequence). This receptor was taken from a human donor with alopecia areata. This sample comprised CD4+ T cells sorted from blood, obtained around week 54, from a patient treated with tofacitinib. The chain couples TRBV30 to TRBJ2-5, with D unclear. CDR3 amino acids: CAWSVLATQYF. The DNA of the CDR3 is TGTGCCTGGAGTGTACTGGCGACCCAGTACTTC.